This entry concerns a single TCR beta chain. The data are from a study of shared T cell receptors in the human thymus. Germline CDR1 and CDR2: SGHRS and YFSETQ. This CDR3 is 13 amino acids long. Trimming pared 2 bases from V and 6 bases from J, leaving 11 bases between. TCRdb's copy holds only in-frame clones and misses some; the assay was immunoSEQ multiplex PCR. The profile covers 720,000 or so clones, with 70% to 90% appearing a single time and more than 0.008% taken by the ten largest. These sequences were also reported in another study, on human thymus T cells. That paper adds: Resections that were taken during corrective heart surgery supplied the thymus tissue.

The chain links TRBV5-1 to TRBJ1-1, with D tentatively TRBD1 (6 bases). The material sequenced was thymocytes. The receptor's source is a girl less than two years old with a congenital heart defect. The CDR3 spells CASSLNREPEAFF. The CDR3 nucleotides are TGCGCCAGCAGCTTAAACAGGGAGCCTGAAGCTTTCTTT.